This T cell receptor (beta chain) was captured in a study of human T cells and chemical hapten exposure. Study context: TCR yields differed between samples (mainly from small differences in pooled library volume). Study results and limitations: PT1 expanded TCR counts and patch test score correlated positively.

Indicated time point: patch test 3, about 24 weeks after DPC sensitization. Treatment indicated: therapeutic diphenylcyclopropenone sensitization with weekly scalp DPC. In its sample, this clonotype was seen a few times. The antigen is unknown. TCRdb re-analysed the RACE reads in MiXCR, keeping a single row per CDR3 protein. The profile shows some 110,000 distinct CDR3 sequences, about 11% of them singletons. Germline V lookup: CDR1 SQVTM, CDR2 ANQGSEA. The CDR3 consists of 14 residues. V shed 7 bases and J shed 2 bases, with 15 bases lying between them. The specimen comprised whole blood, sampled in connection with sensitization to the hapten diphenylcyclopropenone (DPC). This sequence joins TRBV29-1 and TRBJ2-1; possible D gene TRBD2, 6 bases. The TCR was taken from a woman aged 45-59 years with alopecia areata. Some clones in this sample may be carry-over from other donors' samples. The CDR3 protein is CSGSGTPAYNEQFF. CDR3 DNA: TGCAGCGGTTCCGGGACTCCCGCCTACAATGAGCAGTTCTTC.